This entry features one T cell receptor (beta chain) sequence. The CDR3 sequence is 13 residues long. J was trimmed by 4 bases and V by 6 bases; bases with no gene match: 5. Survey-level TCR beta sequencing used the immunoSEQ assay. TCRdb's copy holds only in-frame clones and misses some; the assay was immunoSEQ multiplex PCR. The repertoire holds 45,000 to 55,000 clones, more than 85% seen once, with about 10% in the top ten. Sequenced material: PBMCs. This sequence was found in a man aged 40-49 years with rheumatoid arthritis. The V and J genes are TRBV12-3 or TRBV12-4 and TRBJ1-2; 7 bases line up with TRBD1. CDR3 sequence: CASSRDSSYGYTF. The CDR3 DNA is TGTGCCAGCAGCCGGGACAGTAGCTATGGCTACACCTTC.